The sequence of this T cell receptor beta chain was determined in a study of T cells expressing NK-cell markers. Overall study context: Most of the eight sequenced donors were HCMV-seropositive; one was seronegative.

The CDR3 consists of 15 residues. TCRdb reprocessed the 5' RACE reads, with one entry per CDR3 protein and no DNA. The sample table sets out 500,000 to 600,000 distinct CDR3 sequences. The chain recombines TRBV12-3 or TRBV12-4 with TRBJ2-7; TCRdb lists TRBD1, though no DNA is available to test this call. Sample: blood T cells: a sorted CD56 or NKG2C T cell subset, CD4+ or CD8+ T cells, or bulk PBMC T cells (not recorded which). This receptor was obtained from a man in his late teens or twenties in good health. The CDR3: CASGPGTGRIGEQYF.